This TCR beta chain was identified in a study of blood T cell repertoires in COVID-19. About the study: Some COVID-19 samples were acute and others convalescent; all came from the United States, Italy and Spain. PBMCs, B-cell-depleted T cells, or T cells provided the cDNA or gDNA that made up the material.

Authors' analysis steps: Estimation of nucleated cell counts relied on the amplification of reference gene primers. Profiling relied on immunoSEQ multiplex PCR, and the TCRdb table lists in-frame clones only, not all of them. Clone size and the V and J calls come from that table; the DNA yielded D and trimming. The top ten clones hold around 1.9% of a sample with about 400,000 clones, about 90% of them seen once. Trimming shortened V by 2 bases and J by 3 bases, and 7 bases separated the two germline ends. This CDR3 comprises 13 residues. Germline V gene data show CDR1 as ENHRY and CDR2 as SYGVKD. This clone was seen once. Across about two dozen US areas, participants ranged in age from about 18 to 100 years.

V gene TRBV10-3 combines with J gene TRBJ1-1; D is ambiguous. Sequencing was carried out using PBMCs or T cells enriched from blood (not recorded which). The TCR sequence derives from a man in his forties in a cohort exposed to, infected with or recovered from COVID-19 (not recorded which). CDR3 region: CAISEKIYTEAFF. CDR3 DNA sequence: TGTGCCATCAGTGAGAAAATATACACTGAAGCTTTCTTT.